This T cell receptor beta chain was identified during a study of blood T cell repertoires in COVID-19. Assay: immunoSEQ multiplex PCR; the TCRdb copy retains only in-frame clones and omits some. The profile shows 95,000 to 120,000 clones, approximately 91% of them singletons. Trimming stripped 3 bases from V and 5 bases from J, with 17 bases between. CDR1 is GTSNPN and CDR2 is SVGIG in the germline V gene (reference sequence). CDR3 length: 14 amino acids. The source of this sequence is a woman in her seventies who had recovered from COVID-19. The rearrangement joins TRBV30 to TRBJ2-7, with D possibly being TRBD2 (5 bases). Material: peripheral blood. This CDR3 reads CAWSPRTPEDEQYF. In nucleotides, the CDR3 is TGTGCCTGGAGCCCCCGGACGCCGGAGGACGAGCAGTACTTC.